The clone carrying this T cell receptor (beta chain) was seen just once. Profiling relied on immunoSEQ multiplex PCR, and the TCRdb table lists in-frame clones only, not all of them. The repertoire includes fewer than 60,000 clones, around 93% of them detected once, and roughly 3.5% sits in the top ten. This sample is drawn from a study of T cell changes during pregnancy in multiple sclerosis. Per germline, CDR1 MNHNS and CDR2 SASEGT. CDR3 length: 12 residues. The V and J ends lost 7 bases and 3 bases respectively, with 9 bases between them. The chain has TRBV6-1 and TRBJ2-5; a possible D gene is TRBD1 (6 bases). The source material was peripheral blood, sampled after pregnancy. The source is a female donor in good health, enrolled as a control in a pregnancy study. The CDR3 region is CASTRGEETQYF. DNA for the CDR3: TGTGCCAGCACCAGGGGAGAAGAGACCCAGTACTTC.